This is a list of T cell receptor beta chains from one sample in a study of identical twins. From the 5' RACE reads, TCRdb called clonotypes with MiXCR, one entry per CDR3 protein. The table records around 220,000 distinct CDR3 sequences, 10% to 13% of them present only once. Sequencing was performed on memory T cells sorted from blood. These receptors all come from a man aged 45-65 years in good health. The CDR3 runs from the conserved cysteine through the conserved F or W. The D gene is left open where the match is weak. The listing skips clone size in some rows; elsewhere it reads once, few, many or a size class.

j_gene	v_gene	abundance	d_gene	CDR3aa	CDR3nt
TRBJ1-5	TRBV6-1	.	TRBD1	CASSEQPGTGEDQPQHF	TGTGCCAGCAGTGAACAACCCGGGACAGGGGAGGATCAGCCCCAGCATTTT
TRBJ2-7	TRBV20-1	many	.	CSARALGGDPYEQYF	TGCAGTGCTAGAGCCCTCGGAGGGGATCCCTACGAGCAGTACTTC
TRBJ1-6	TRBV28	.	.	CASTTRNSPLHF	TGTGCCAGCACTACGCGGAATTCACCCCTCCACTTT
TRBJ1-4	TRBV5-1	many	.	CASSLAPGPTNEKLFF	TGCGCCAGCAGCTTGGCCCCGGGTCCAACTAATGAAAAACTGTTTTTT
TRBJ2-5	TRBV18	many	.	CASSPDPFSETQYF	TGTGCCAGCTCACCGGATCCATTTAGCGAGACCCAGTACTTC
TRBJ2-5	TRBV28	many	TRBD1	CASSPTGGQETQYF	TGTGCCAGCAGTCCGACAGGGGGCCAAGAGACCCAGTACTTC
TRBJ2-1	TRBV25-1	few	.	CASSEGLIGSIQHRTNEQFF	TGTGCCAGCAGTGAAGGTCTTATAGGGTCCATCCAACACAGGACCAATGAGCAGTTCTTC
TRBJ2-1	TRBV10-3	.	TRBD2	CASFMKAPEGGSSYNEQFF	TGTGCCTCTTTTATGAAGGCCCCGGAGGGCGGGAGTTCCTACAATGAGCAGTTCTTC
TRBJ2-1	TRBV7-3	many	TRBD2	CASSPNPGPSGSLYEQFF	TGTGCCAGCAGCCCTAACCCGGGTCCTAGCGGGAGTTTGTATGAGCAGTTCTTC
TRBJ1-6	TRBV7-3	.	.	CASSLAGLGNSPLHF	TGTGCCAGCAGCTTAGCAGGATTAGGGAATTCACCCCTCCACTTT
TRBJ1-1	TRBV19	many	.	CATKERPGEAFF	TGTGCCACCAAGGAGAGACCTGGGGAAGCTTTCTTT
TRBJ1-2	TRBV29-1	many	.	CSVARPTYGYTF	TGCAGCGTTGCCAGGCCCACCTATGGCTACACCTTC
TRBJ2-2	TRBV7-2	many	.	CASSLDVGELFF	TGTGCCAGCAGCTTAGACGTCGGGGAGCTGTTTTTT
TRBJ1-5	TRBV6-1	few	.	CASSEALQGQPQHF	TGTGCCAGCAGTGAGGCTTTGCAGGGGCAGCCCCAGCATTTT
TRBJ2-7	TRBV5-1	few	TRBD2	CASSLGPGWGGSSYEQYF	TGCGCCAGCAGCTTGGGGCCTGGTTGGGGCGGGAGCTCCTACGAGCAGTACTTC
TRBJ2-1	TRBV20-1	.	.	CSARVLGSASYNEQFF	TGCAGTGCTAGAGTTTTAGGTAGCGCCTCCTACAATGAGCAGTTCTTC
TRBJ2-1	TRBV5-1	many	TRBD1	CASTRTGDYNEQFF	TGCGCCAGCACCAGGACAGGGGACTACAATGAGCAGTTCTTC
TRBJ1-1	TRBV20-1	few	.	CSARQDLAEAFF	TGCAGTGCTAGACAGGACCTCGCTGAAGCTTTCTTT
TRBJ1-5	TRBV3-1	.	TRBD1	CASSQGQANQPQHF	TGTGCCAGCAGCCAGGGACAGGCTAATCAGCCCCAGCATTTT
TRBJ2-3	TRBV7-9	.	.	CASSFRADTDTQYF	TGTGCCAGCAGCTTCAGGGCAGACACAGATACGCAGTATTTT
TRBJ2-7	TRBV2	.	TRBD2	CASFGLAASYEQYF	TGTGCCAGCTTTGGACTAGCGGCTTCCTACGAGCAGTACTTC
TRBJ1-5	TRBV3-1	few	TRBD1	CASSLTGQGGQPQHF	TGTGCCAGCAGCCTAACGGGACAGGGTGGTCAGCCCCAGCATTTT
TRBJ1-4	TRBV4-3	many	.	CASSQGAQPRSEKLFF	TGCGCCAGCAGCCAGGGGGCACAGCCCCGCAGTGAAAAACTGTTTTTT
TRBJ1-1	TRBV7-2	few	.	CASSLKNPYRNTEAFF	TGTGCCAGCAGCTTAAAGAACCCTTACAGGAACACTGAAGCTTTCTTT
TRBJ1-2	TRBV7-9	few	.	CASSHRMYGYTF	TGTGCCAGCAGCCACCGAATGTATGGCTACACCTTC
TRBJ2-1	TRBV6-2/TRBV6-3	few	.	CASSYYITGGAWDNEQFF	TGTGCCAGCAGTTATTATATTACTGGGGGGGCCTGGGACAATGAGCAGTTCTTC